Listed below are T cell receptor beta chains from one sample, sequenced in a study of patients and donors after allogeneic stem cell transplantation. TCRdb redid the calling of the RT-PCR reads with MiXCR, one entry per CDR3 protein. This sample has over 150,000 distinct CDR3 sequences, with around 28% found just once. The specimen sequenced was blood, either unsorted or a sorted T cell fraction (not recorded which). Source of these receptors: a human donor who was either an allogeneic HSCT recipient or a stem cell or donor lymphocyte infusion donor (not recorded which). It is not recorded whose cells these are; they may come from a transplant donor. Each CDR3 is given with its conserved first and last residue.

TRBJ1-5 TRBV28 CASSLTGYNQPQHF
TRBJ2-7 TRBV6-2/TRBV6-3 CASSYNWVLAIRTYEQYF
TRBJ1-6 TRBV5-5 CASSYGRISVGNSPLHF
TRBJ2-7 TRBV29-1 CSVEATGGTSYEQYF
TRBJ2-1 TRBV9 CASSIRLAGDKDEQFF
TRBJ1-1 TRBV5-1 CASSLPDKNTEAFF
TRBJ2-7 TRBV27 CASSFQGSPYEQYF
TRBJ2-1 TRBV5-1 CASSLVPKPSYNEQFF
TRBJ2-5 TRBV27 CASSKNLETQYF
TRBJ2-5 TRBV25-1 CASSGIRAYQETQYF
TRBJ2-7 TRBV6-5 CASRGLAEADEQYF
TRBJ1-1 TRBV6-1 CASSLHRATNTEAFF
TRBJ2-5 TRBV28 CARTKLAGGPETQYF
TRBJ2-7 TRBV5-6 CASSPGAGYEQYF
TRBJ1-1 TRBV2 CASKDRVHTEAFF
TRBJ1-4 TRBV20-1 CSASHHGENEKLFF
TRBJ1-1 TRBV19 CASSVGRLNTEAFF
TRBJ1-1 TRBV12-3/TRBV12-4 CASSLFWTSEAFF
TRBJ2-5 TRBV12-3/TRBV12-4 CASSPTGRRETQYF
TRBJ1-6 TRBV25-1 CASSDHYSRNSPLHF
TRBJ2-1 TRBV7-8 CASSLAIFTSGSNEQFF
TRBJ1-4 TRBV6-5 CASSYGGVAELFF
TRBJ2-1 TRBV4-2 CASSQEWLAGGGNEQFF
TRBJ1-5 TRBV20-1 CSAPTDSNQPQHF
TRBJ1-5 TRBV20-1 CSAAKGQGRQPQHF
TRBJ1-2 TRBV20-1 CSAWGPVGYTF
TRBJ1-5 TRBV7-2 CASSLGYGTGHQPQHF
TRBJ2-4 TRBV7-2 CASSSGLAGGQNIQYF
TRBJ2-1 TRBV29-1 CSAREGVAGNNEQFF
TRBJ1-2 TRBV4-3 CASSQDGQGPFYGYTF
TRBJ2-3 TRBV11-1 CASSPPGTDTQYF
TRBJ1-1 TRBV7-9 CASSLTGLLMKNTEAFF
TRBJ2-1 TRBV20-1 CSARPHTGGNNEQFF
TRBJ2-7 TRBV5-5 CASSLKLRLADYEQYF
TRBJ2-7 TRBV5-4 CASSLSHEQYF
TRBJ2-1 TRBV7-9 CASSSPPGLAGDSYNEQFF